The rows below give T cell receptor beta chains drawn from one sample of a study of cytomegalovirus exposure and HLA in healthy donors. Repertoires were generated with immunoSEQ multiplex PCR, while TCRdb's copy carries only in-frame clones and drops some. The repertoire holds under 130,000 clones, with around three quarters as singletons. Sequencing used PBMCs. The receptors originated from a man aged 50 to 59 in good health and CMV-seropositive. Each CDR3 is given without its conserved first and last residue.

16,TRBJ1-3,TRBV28,ASSLPGGGALAGNAIY
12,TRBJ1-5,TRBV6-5,ASSYGRKSQPQH
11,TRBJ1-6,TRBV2,ASRVSESSPLH
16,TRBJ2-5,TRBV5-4,ASSLAPGLAGGQETQY
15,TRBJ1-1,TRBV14,ASSPDIRDRGGTEAF
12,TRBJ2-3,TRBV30,AWTGTARADTQY
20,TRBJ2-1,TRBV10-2,ASSGTSRGTSGGPSSYNEQF
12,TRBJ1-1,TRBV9,ASSSSGQPTEAF
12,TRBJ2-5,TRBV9,ASSVDGVGETQY
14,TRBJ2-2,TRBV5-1,ASRATGHLNTGELF